This TCR beta chain was captured by sequencing in a study of T cells in Graves' hyperthyroidism and ophthalmopathy. Study in general: Peripheral blood samples were taken at initial diagnosis, prior to any treatment. Notes on the study in general: In the blood, most expanded thyroid clonotypes above 0.001 appeared as well.

Clinical symptoms, serum thyroxine, TRAb, thyroid ultrasound and orbital computed tomography informed diagnoses. Using RNA transcripts as the source, TCR beta CDR3 regions were amplified. Researchers ran a first-round RT-PCR on the TCR CDR3 using the HTBI primer set. From the multiplex PCR reads, TCRdb called clonotypes with MiXCR, one entry per CDR3 protein. The sample consists of around 400,000 distinct CDR3 sequences, roughly 14% of them appearing once. This clonotype was observed many times. The antigen remains undetermined. The J segment lost 7 bases and the V segment lost 6 bases, leaving 9 bases of the junction unmatched. The CDR3 spans 14 residues.

The sample consisted of blood. This TCR came from a woman aged 18-30 years with Graves' hyperthyroidism that later progressed to Graves' ophthalmopathy. The rearrangement joins TRBV12-3 or TRBV12-4 to TRBJ1-5, with 7 bases matching TRBD1. The CDR3 bases are TGTGCCAGCAGCCCGACAGGGTTGATCCAGCCCCAGCATTTT. It encodes CASSPTGLIQPQHF.